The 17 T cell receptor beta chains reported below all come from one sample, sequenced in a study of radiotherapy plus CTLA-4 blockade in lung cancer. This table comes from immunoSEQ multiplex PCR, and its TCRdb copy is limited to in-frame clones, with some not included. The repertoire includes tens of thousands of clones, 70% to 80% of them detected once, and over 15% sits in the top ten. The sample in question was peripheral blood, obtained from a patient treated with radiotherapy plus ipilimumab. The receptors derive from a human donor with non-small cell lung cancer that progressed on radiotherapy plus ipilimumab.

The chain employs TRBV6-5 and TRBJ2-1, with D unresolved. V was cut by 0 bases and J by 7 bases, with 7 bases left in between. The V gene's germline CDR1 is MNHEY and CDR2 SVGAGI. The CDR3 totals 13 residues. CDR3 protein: CASSYSPTNEQFF. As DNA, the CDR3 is TGTGCCAGCAGTTACTCACCCACTAATGAGCAGTTCTTC.

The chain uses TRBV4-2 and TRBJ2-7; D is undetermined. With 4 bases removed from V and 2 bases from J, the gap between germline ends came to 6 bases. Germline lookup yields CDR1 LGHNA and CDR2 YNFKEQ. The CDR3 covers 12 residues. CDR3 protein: CASSRWAYEQYF. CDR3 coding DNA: TGTGCCAGCAGCCGGTGGGCCTACGAGCAGTACTTC.

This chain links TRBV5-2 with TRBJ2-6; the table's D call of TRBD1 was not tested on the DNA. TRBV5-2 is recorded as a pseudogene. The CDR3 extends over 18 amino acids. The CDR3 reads CASNLRRETQSRANVLTF. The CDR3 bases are TGTGCCAGCAATCTGCGTAGAGAGACACAAAGTCGGGCCAACGTCCTGACTTTC.

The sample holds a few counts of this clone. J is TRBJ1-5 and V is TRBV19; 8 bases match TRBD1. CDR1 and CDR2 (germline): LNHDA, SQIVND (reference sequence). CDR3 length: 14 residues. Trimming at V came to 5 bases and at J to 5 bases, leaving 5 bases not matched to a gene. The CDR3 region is CASSGTTGDQPQHF. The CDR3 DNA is TGTGCCAGTAGTGGCACGACAGGGGATCAGCCCCAGCATTTT.

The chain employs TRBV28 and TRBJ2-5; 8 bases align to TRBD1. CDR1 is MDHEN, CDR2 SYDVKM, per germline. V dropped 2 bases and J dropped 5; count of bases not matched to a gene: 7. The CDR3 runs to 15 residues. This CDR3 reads CASSLTRGRWETQYF. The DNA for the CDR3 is TGTGCCAGCAGTTTAACCAGGGGGCGATGGGAGACCCAGTACTTC.

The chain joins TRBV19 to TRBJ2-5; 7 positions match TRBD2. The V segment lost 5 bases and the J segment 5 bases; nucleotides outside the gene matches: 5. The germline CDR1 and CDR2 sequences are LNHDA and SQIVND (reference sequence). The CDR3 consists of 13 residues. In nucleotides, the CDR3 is TGTGCCAGTAGTGGATGGGGGGGGGAGACCCAGTACTTC. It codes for CASSGWGGETQYF.

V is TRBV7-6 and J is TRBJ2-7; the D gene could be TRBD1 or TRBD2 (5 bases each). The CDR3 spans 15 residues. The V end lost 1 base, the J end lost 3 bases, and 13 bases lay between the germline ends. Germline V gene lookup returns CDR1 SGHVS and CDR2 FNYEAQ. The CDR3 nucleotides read TGTGCCAGCAGCTTAGAAAGGGGACCCATCTACGAGCAGTACTTC. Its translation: CASSLERGPIYEQYF.

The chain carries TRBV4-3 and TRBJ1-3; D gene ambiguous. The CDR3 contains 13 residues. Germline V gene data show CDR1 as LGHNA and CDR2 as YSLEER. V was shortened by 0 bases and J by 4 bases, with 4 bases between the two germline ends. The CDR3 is CASSQDRGNTIYF. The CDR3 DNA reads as TGCGCCAGCAGCCAAGACAGGGGAAACACCATATATTTT.

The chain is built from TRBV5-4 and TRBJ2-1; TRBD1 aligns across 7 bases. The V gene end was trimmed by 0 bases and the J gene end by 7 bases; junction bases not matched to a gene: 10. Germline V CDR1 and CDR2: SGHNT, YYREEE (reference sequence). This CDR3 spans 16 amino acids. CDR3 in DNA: TGTGCCAGCAGCTTGGCCGGGACAGTAGAAGGAAATGAGCAGTTCTTC. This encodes CASSLAGTVEGNEQFF.

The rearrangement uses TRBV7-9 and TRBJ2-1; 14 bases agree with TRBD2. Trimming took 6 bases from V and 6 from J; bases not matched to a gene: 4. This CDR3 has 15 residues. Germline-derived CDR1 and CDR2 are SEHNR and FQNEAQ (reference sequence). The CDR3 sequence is CASRSGLAGGNEQFF. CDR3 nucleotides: TGTGCCAGCAGGAGCGGACTAGCGGGGGGCAATGAGCAGTTCTTC.

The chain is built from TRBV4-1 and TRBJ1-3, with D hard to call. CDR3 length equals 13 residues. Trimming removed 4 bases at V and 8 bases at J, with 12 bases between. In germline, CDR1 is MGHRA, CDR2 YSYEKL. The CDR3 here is CASSRNSRDTIYF. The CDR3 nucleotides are TGCGCCAGCAGCCGAAACAGCCGTGACACCATATATTTT.

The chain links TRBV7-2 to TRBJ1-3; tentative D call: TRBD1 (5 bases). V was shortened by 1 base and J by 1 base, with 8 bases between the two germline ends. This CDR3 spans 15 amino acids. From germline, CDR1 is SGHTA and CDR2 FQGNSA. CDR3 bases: TGTGCCAGCAGCTTAGGGGGGGGATCTGGAAACACCATATATTTT. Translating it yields CASSLGGGSGNTIYF.

The CDR3 DNA follows: TGTGCCAGCAGTCCCCTTCAAGGGGGCGAGTTCGGTCAGCCCCAGCATTTT. It yields the protein CASSPLQGGEFGQPQHF. The rearrangement links TRBV28 to TRBJ1-5, with 7 bases that match TRBD1. CDR1 is MDHEN, CDR2 SYDVKM, per germline. The CDR3 spans 17 residues. J was trimmed by 6 bases and V by 5 bases; bases with no gene match: 16. The full variable domain, rest sourced from reference TRBV28 and TRBJ1-5, is DVKVTQSSRYLVKRTGEKVFLECVQDMDHENMFWYRQDPGLGLRLIYFSYDVKMKEKGDIPEGYSVSREKKERFSLILESASTNQTSMYLCASSPLQGGEFGQPQHFGDGTRLSIL.

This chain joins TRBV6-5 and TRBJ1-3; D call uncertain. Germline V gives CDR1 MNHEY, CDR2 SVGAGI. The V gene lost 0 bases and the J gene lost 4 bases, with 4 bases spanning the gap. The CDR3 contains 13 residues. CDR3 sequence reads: CASSYSGGNTIYF. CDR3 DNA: TGTGCCAGCAGTTACTCGGGGGGAAACACCATATATTTT.

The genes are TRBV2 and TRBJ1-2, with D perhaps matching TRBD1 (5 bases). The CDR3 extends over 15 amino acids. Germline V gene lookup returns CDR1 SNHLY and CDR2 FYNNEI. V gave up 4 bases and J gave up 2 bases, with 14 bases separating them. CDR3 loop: CASSVVQAGNYGYTF. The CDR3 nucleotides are TGTGCCAGCAGTGTAGTACAGGCCGGAAACTATGGCTACACCTTC.

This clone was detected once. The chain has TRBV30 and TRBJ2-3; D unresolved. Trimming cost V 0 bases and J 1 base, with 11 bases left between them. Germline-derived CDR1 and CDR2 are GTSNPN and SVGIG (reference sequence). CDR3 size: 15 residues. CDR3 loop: CAWSVAGFGTDTQYF. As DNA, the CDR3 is TGTGCCTGGAGTGTAGCCGGGTTTGGCACAGATACGCAGTATTTT.

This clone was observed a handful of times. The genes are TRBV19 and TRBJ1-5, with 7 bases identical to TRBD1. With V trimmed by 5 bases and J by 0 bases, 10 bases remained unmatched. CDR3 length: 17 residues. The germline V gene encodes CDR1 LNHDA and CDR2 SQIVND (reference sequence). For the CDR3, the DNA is TGTGCCAGTAGTCCTCGTGACAGGGCCTATAGCAATCAGCCCCAGCATTTT. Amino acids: CASSPRDRAYSNQPQHF.